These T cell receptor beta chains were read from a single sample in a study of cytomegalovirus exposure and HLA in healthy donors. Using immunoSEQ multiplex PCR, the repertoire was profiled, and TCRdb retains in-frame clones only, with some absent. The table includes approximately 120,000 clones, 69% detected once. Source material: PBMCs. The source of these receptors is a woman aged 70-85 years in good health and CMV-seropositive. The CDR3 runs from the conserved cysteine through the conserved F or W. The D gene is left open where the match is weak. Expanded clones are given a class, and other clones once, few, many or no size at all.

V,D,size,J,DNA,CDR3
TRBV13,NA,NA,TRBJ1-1,TGTGCCAGCAGCCGCACCGGGACAGAAGCTTTCTTT,CASSRTGTEAFF
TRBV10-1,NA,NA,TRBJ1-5,TGCGCCAGCAGTGAGCAAGGACTGATGGACCAGCCCCAGCATTTT,CASSEQGLMDQPQHF
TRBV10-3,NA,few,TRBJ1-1,TGTGCCATCGCCGCGGTCCGGGAACGGAACACTGAAGCTTTCTTT,CAIAAVRERNTEAFF
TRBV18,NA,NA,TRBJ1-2,TGTGCCAGCTCACCGCGGGACAACTATGGCTACACCTTC,CASSPRDNYGYTF
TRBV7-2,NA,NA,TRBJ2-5,TGTGCCAGCAGCAAAGTCCGGGGAGAGTGGGAGACCCAGTACTTC,CASSKVRGEWETQYF
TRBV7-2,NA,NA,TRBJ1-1,TGTGCCAGCAGCACCACCAGGGTACCGAACACTGAAGCTTTCTTT,CASSTTRVPNTEAFF
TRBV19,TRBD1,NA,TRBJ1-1,TGTGCCAGTAGTACTCTTCCGGGACAGGGCACTGAAGCTTTCTTT,CASSTLPGQGTEAFF
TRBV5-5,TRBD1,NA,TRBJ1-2,TGTGCCAGCAGCCCGGACAGGGGGCGAGGGATCTATGGCTACACCTTC,CASSPDRGRGIYGYTF
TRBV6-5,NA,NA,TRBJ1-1,TGTGCCAGCAGGCCGGGACAGAACACTGAAGCTTTCTTT,CASRPGQNTEAFF
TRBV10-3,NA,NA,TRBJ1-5,TGTGCCATCAGTGAGTCGGGGGGGGACAATCAGCCCCAGCATTTT,CAISESGGDNQPQHF
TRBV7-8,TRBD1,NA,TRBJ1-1,TGTGCCAGCAGCGACCAGACAGGGGATCTGAACACTGAAGCTTTCTTT,CASSDQTGDLNTEAFF
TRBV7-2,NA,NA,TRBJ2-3,TGTGCCAGCAGCTTAGGCGGCAGCCCCACAGATACGCAGTATTTT,CASSLGGSPTDTQYF
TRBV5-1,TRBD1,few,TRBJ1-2,TGCGCCAGCATGCGCGATTGGACAGGGGGAATGAGCTACACCTTC,CASMRDWTGGMSYTF
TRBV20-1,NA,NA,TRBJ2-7,TGCAGTGCTAGACAGGGTTACGAGCAGTACTTC,CSARQGYEQYF
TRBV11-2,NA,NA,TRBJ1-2,TGTGCCAGCAGCGACGTTTCGGAGACGGGCTATGGCTACACCTTC,CASSDVSETGYGYTF
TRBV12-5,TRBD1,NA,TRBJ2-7,TGTGCTAGTGGTTCGGGACAGGGGAGCTACGAGCAGTACTTC,CASGSGQGSYEQYF
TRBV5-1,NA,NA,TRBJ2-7,TGCGCCAGCAGCTTGTCCCCCCCGGGTGGGGAGCAGTACTTC,CASSLSPPGGEQYF
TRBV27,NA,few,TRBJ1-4,TGTGCCAGCAGTTTAAACCCCCCGGTTGGTACCACTAATGAAAAACTGTTTTTT,CASSLNPPVGTTNEKLFF
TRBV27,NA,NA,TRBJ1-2,TGTGCCAGCAGTAACGGGGGTTATGGCTACACCTTC,CASSNGGYGYTF
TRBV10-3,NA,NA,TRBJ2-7,TGTGCCATCAGTCCCGGGTCCATTTTCTACGAGCAGTACTTC,CAISPGSIFYEQYF
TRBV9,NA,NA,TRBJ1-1,TGTGCCAGCAGCGTAGCCCCCGGGAACACTGAAGCTTTCTTT,CASSVAPGNTEAFF
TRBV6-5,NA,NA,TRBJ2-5,TGTGCCAGCAGTTACTCGGCAGGGGGGAAAAAGACCCAGTACTTC,CASSYSAGGKKTQYF
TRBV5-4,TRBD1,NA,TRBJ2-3,TGTGCCAGCAGCCACCGGGACAGGGTCGGAGATACGCAGTATTTT,CASSHRDRVGDTQYF
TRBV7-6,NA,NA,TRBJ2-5,TGTGCCAGCAGCTTAGTTGTCCGGGAGACCCAGTACTTC,CASSLVVRETQYF
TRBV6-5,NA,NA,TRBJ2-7,TGTGCCAGCAGTTATTCACGGACAGCATACGAGCAGTACTTC,CASSYSRTAYEQYF
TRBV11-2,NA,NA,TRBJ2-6,TGTGCCAGCAGCTTAGAGGGCTTTCTCTCTGGGGCCAACGTCCTGACTTTC,CASSLEGFLSGANVLTF
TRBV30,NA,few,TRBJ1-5,TGTGCCTGGAGTGTGACTTTTAGCAATCAGCCCCAGCATTTT,CAWSVTFSNQPQHF
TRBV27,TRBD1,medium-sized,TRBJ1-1,TGTGCCAGCAGGGGACAGGGAATGAACACTGAAGCTTTCTTT,CASRGQGMNTEAFF
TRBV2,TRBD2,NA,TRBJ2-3,TGTGCCAGCAGTGAAAGGGCTAGCGGCACCACAGATACGCAGTATTTT,CASSERASGTTDTQYF
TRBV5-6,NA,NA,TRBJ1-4,TGTGCCAGCAGCTTGACCCCTCGAGGAAATGAAAAACTGTTTTTT,CASSLTPRGNEKLFF
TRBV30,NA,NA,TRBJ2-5,TGTGCCTGGATTCTAACCCAGACCCAGTACTTC,CAWILTQTQYF
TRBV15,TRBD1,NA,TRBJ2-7,TGTGCCACCAGCCCGACAGGGAACCCCTACGAGCAGTACTTC,CATSPTGNPYEQYF